This T cell receptor (beta chain) was documented in a study of shared clonotypes between healthy human individuals. Generated by immunoSEQ multiplex PCR, the TCRdb table keeps only in-frame clones and is missing some. The data contain about 2.4 million clones, roughly 93% of them singletons. The V gene's germline CDR1 is SGHTA and CDR2 FQGNSA. This CDR3 is 17 amino acids long. Trimming pared 0 bases from V and 4 bases from J, leaving 17 bases between. The receptor was derived from a man younger than 30 in good health. Some clones in this sample may be carry-over from other donors' samples. The genes are TRBV7-2 and TRBJ2-3; a weak D match, TRBD1 (8 bases). The sequenced sample was naive CD4+ T cells from PBMCs. Subset here: CD45RA+ positively selected. CDR3: CASSLALNRGGPDTQYF. The CDR3 DNA reads as TGTGCCAGCAGCTTAGCCCTGAACAGGGGGGGCCCAGATACGCAGTATTTT.